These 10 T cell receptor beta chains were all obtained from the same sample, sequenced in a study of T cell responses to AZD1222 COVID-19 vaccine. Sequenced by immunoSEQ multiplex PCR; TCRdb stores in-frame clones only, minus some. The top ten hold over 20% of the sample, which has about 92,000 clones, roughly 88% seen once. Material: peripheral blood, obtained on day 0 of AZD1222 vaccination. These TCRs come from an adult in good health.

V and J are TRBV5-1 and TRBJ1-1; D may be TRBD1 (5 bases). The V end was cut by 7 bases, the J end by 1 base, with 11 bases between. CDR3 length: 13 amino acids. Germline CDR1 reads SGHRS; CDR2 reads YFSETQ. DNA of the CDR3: TGCGCCAGCCAGGGACTTACGAACACTGAAGCTTTCTTT. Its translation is CASQGLTNTEAFF.

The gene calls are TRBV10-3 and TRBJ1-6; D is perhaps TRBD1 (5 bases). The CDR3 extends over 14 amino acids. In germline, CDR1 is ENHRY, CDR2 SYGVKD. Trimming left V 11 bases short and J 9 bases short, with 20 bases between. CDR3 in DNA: TGTGCCTCCTCCGGGACCCCGGACGGTTCACCCCTCCACTTT. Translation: CASSGTPDGSPLHF.

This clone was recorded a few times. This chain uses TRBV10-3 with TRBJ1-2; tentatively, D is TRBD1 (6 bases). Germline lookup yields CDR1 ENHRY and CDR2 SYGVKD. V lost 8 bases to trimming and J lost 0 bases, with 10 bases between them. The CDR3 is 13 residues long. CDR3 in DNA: TGTGCCATCCGGGACACTACTAACTATGGCTACACCTTC. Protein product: CAIRDTTNYGYTF.

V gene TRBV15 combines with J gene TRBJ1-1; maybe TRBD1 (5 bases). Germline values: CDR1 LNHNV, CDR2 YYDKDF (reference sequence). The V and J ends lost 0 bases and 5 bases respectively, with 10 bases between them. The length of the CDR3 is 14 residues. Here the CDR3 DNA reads TGTGCCACCAGCAGAGATACAGGTGGTACTGAAGCTTTCTTT. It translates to CATSRDTGGTEAFF.

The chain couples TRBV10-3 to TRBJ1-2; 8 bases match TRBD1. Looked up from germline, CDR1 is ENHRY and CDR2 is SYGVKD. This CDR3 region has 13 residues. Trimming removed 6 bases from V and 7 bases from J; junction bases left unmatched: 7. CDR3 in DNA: TGTGCCATCAGGCCGACAGGGGAATTTGGCTACACCTTC. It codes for CAIRPTGEFGYTF.

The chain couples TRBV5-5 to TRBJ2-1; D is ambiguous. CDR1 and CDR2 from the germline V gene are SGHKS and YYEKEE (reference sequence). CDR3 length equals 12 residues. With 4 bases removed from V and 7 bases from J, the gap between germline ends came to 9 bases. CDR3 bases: TGTGCCAGCAGCCCTTCAAATAATGAGCAGTTCTTC. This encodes CASSPSNNEQFF.

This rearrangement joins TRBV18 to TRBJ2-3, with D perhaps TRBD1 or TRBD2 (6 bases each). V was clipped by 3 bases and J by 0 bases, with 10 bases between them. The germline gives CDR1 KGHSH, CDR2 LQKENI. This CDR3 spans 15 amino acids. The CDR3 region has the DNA TGTGCCAGCTCACCCCAGGGGACTAGCACAGATACGCAGTATTTT. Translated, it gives CASSPQGTSTDTQYF.

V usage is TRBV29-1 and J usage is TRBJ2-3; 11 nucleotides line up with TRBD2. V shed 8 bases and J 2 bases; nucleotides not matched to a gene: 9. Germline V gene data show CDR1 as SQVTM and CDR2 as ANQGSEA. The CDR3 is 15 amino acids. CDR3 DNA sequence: TGCAGCTCCCATAGCGGGGGGGTTAACACAGATACGCAGTATTTT. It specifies CSSHSGGVNTDTQYF.

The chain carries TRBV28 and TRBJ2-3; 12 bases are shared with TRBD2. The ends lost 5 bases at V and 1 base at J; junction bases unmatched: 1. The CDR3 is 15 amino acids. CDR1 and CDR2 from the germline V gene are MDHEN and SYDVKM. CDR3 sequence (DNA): TGTGCCAGCAGTCGGACTAGCGGGGGCACAGATACGCAGTATTTT. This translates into CASSRTSGGTDTQYF. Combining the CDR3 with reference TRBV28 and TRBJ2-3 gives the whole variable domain DVKVTQSSRYLVKRTGEKVFLECVQDMDHENMFWYRQDPGLGLRLIYFSYDVKMKEKGDIPEGYSVSREKKERFSLILESASTNQTSMYLCASSRTSGGTDTQYFGPGTRLTVL.

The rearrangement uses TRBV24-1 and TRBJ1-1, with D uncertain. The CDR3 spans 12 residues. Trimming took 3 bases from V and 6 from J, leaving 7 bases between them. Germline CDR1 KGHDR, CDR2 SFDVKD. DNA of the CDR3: TGTGCCACCAGTGATGGATTTGCTGAAGCTTTCTTT. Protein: CATSDGFAEAFF.